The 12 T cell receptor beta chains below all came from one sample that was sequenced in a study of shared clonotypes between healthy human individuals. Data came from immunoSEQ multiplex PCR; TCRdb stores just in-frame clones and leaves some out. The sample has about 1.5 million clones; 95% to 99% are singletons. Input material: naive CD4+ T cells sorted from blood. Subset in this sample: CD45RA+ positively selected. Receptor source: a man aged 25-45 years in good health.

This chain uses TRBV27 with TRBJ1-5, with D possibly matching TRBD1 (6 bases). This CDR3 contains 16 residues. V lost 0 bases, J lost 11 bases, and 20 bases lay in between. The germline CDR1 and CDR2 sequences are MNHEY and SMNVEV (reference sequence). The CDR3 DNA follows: TGTGCCAGCAGTTTATCGTGGCAGGGGAATCTCTTGGCCCAGCATTTT. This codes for CASSLSWQGNLLAQHF.

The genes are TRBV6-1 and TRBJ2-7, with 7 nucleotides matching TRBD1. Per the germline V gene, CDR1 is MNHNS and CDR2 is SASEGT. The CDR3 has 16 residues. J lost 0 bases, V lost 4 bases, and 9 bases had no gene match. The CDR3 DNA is TGTGCCAGCAGTGTAAAGGGACAGCCGAGCTCCTACGAGCAGTACTTC. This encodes CASSVKGQPSSYEQYF.

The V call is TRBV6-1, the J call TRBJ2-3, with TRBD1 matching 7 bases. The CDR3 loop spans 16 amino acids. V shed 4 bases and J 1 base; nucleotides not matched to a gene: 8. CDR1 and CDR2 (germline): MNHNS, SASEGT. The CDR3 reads CASSAYRDRGTDTQYF. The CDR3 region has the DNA TGTGCCAGCAGTGCATACAGGGACAGAGGCACAGATACGCAGTATTTT.

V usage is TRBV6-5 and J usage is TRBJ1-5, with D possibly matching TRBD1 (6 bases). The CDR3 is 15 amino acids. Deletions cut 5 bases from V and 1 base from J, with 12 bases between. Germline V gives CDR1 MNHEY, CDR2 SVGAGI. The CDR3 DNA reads TGTGCCAGCAGTGCGACAGGTCTGAGCAATCAGCCCCAGCATTTT. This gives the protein CASSATGLSNQPQHF.

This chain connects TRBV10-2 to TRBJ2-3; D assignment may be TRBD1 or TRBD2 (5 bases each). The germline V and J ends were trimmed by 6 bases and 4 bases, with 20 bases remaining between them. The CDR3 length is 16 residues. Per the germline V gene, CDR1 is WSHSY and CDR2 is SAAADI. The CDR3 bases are TGCGCCAGCAGCCCGGAAGGGGAGAGACAACCAGATACGCAGTATTTT. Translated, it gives CASSPEGERQPDTQYF.

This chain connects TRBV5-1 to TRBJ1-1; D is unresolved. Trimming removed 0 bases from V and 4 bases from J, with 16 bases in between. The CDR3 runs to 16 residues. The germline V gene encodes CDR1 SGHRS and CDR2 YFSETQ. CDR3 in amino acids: CASSLDPSGATTEAFF. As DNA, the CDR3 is TGCGCCAGCAGCTTGGACCCGAGCGGTGCGACCACTGAAGCTTTCTTT.

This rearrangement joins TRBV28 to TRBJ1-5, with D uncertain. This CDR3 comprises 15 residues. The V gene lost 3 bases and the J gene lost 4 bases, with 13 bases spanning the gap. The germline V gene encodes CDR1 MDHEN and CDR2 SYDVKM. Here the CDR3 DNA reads TGTGCCAGCAGTTTGTCAACAACGAGGAATCAGCCCCAGCATTTT. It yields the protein CASSLSTTRNQPQHF.

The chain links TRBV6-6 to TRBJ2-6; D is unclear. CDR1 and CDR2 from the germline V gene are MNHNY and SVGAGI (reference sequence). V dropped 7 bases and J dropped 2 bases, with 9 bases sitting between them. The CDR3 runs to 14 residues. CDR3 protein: CASTGQPGANVLTF. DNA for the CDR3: TGTGCCAGCACTGGGCAGCCTGGGGCCAACGTCCTGACTTTC.

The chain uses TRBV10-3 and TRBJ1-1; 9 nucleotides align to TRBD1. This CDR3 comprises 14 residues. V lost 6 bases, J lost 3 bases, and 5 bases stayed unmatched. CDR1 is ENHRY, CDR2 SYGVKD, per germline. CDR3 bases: TGTGCCATCAGGAGGACAGGGGTGGACACTGAAGCTTTCTTT. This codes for CAIRRTGVDTEAFF.

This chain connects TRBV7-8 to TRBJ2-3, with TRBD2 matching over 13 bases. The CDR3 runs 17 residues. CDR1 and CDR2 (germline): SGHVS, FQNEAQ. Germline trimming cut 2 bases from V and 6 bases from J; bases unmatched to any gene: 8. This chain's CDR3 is CASSLRTSGSHHDTQYF. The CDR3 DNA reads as TGTGCCAGCAGCTTACGGACTAGCGGGAGTCACCATGATACGCAGTATTTT.

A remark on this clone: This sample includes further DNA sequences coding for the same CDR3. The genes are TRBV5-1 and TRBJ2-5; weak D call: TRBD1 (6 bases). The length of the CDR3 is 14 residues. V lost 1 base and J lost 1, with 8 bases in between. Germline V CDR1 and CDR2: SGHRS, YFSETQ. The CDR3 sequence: CASSLTGIQETQYF. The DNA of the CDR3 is TGCGCCAGCAGCTTGACAGGGATCCAAGAGACCCAGTACTTC.

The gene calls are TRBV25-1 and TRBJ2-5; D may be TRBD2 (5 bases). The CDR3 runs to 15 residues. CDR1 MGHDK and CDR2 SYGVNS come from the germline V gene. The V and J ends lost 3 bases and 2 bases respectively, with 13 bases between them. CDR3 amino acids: CASSEFPRGQETQYF. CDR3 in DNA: TGTGCCAGCAGTGAGTTTCCCCGGGGACAAGAGACCCAGTACTTC.